The T cell receptor beta chain under discussion was sequenced for a study of CD8 T cells in Susac syndrome. Blood CD8+ and CD4+ T cells underwent high-throughput TCR beta sequencing. The CD8+ and CD4+ T cells were negatively isolated, with the TEMRA cells enriched by FACS. Trimming at V came to 7 bases and at J to 6 bases, leaving 8 bases not matched to a gene. Germline CDR1 reads SQVTM; CDR2 reads ANQGSEA. The CDR3 is 12 residues long. This clonotype appeared a few times. The RNA input was roughly 0.45 to 1 ug, and it was reverse transcribed with random hexamers. A multiplex approach, immunoSEQ multiplex PCR, amplified TCR beta CDR3 across 54 Vbeta and 13 Jbeta. TCRdb ran MiXCR on the immunoSEQ multiplex PCR reads and lists one entry per CDR3 protein. The profile shows 95,000 or so distinct CDR3 sequences, 80% to 95% of them singletons.

Sequenced input: CD8+ T cells from PBMCs. V is TRBV29-1 and J is TRBJ2-7; 8 bases agree with TRBD1. This TCR was recovered from a human donor in good health. This CDR3 reads CSAVGQGLEQYF. The CDR3 DNA sequence: TGCAGCGCCGTAGGACAGGGTCTCGAGCAGTACTTC.